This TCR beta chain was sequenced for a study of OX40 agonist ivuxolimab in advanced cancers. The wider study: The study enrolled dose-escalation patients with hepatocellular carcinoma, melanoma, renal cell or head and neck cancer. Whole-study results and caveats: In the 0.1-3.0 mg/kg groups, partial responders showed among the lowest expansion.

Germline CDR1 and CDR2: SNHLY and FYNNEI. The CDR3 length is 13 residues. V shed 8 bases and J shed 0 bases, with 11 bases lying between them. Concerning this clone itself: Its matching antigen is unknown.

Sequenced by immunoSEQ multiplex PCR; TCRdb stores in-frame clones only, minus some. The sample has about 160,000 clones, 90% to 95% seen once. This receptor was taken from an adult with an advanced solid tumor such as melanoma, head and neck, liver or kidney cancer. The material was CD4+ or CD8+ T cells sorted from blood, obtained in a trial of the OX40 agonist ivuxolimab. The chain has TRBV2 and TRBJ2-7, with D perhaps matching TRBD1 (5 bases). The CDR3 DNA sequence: TGTGCCAGCTTGACAGTTCTCTCCTACGAGCAGTACTTC. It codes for CASLTVLSYEQYF. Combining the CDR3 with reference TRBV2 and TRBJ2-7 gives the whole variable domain EPEVTQTPSHQVTQMGQEVILRCVPISNHLYFYWYRQILGQKVEFLVSFYNNEISEKSEIFDDQFSVERPDGSNFTLKIRSTKLEDSAMYFCASLTVLSYEQYFGPGTRLTVT.